The present TCR beta chain was sequenced within a study of cytomegalovirus exposure and HLA in healthy donors. The study ran its PCR with 60 Vbeta and 13 Jbeta primers. Sequencing was performed with immunoSEQ multiplex PCR; in TCRdb, only in-frame clones are kept and a portion is missing. The sample holds about 130,000 clones; around 70% are singletons and the top ten take less than 3.5%. Study observations and caveats: Both high specificity and high sensitivity reportedly marked the classifier's diagnosis of cytomegalovirus status.

On this clone itself: The antigen is unknown.

This TCR came from a human donor in good health. Sequencing used PBMCs.

The CDR3 nucleotides read TGTGCCAGCAGCGTAGGGTTTGGGAGAGGTGGTGAAAAACTGTTTTTT. Translating it yields CASSVGFGRGGEKLFF. The chain has TRBV9 and TRBJ1-4; D remains ambiguous. V was clipped by 0 bases and J by 7 bases, with 16 bases between them. CDR1 and CDR2 (germline): SGDLS, YYNGEE. The CDR3 runs 16 residues.